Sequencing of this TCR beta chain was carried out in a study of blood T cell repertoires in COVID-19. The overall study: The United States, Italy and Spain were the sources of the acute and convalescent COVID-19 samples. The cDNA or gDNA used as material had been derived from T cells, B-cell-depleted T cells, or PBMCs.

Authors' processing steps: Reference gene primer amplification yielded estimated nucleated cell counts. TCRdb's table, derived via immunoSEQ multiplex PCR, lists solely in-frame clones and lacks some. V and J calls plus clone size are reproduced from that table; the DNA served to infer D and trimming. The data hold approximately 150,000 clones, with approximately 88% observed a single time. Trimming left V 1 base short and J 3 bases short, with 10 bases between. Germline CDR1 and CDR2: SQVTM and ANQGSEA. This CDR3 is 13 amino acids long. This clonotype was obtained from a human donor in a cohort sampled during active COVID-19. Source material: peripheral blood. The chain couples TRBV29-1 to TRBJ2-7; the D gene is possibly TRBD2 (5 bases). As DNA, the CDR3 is TGCAGCGTTGAAGTCTTCCGGGGCTACGAGCAGTACTTC. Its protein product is CSVEVFRGYEQYF.